This TCR beta chain was found in a study of T cell repertoires in MIS-A myocarditis (dated 2022 in TCRdb). The QIAamp DNA FFPE kit was used to extract genomic DNA from formalin-fixed paraffin-embedded autopsy tissue. The CDR3 measures 17 amino acids from cysteine to phenylalanine. Only the CDR3 DNA stays, 51 bases, in frame from base 1. The germline V gene supplies CDR1 MDHEN and CDR2 SYDVKM. The germline ends are 25 bases apart after V is trimmed by 6 bases and J by 7 bases. Concerning this clone: It has no known antigen specificity. Base quality data are lacking; no much larger clone is found one base away.

Amplification of TCRbeta CDR3 regions relied on the immunoSEQ bias-controlled multiplex PCR, followed by high-throughput sequencing. Per the original workflow: The immunoSEQ vendor pipeline collapsed and filtered CDR3 sequences to measure the abundance and frequency of each unique TCRbeta CDR3. Using a 90% global sequence identity threshold, CD-HIT clustered dominant CDR3 amino acid sequences together with SARS-CoV-2-specific ImmuneCODE TCRbeta sequences. Clones with frequencies of 0.1 to 1 were classed as hyperexpanded, and 0.01 to 0.1 as large. MiXCR was used to confirm CDR3 amino acid sequences and V and J gene assignments of dominant clones. The R stringdist package was used to compute Levenshtein distances between the patient clonotypes and the ImmuneCODE hits. This is the immuneACCESS table as TCRdb keeps it, with only in-frame sequences that have V and J called. A part of the clones is gone; compared with another copy, unresolved V genes explain less than half, and the rest is unexplained. Clone size and the V and J calls come from that table; the DNA yielded D and trimming. This sample gives roughly 12,000 clones in total; 65% to 90% of them show up just once. 29% of the sample goes to the ten largest clones.

The rearranged segments are TRBV28 and TRBJ1-5, with TRBD1 as a weak D call on 6 bases. The source is a man between 18 and 29 years old with fulminant myocarditis from multisystem inflammatory syndrome in adults (MIS-A) after COVID-19. Sequencing input: right ventricle heart tissue obtained at autopsy. The cell subset or site label for this specimen denotes: cardiac tissue sample (left or right ventricle, interventricular septum, or pericardium). The bases are TGTGCCAGCAGACGACCCCCGGGAGAATCAGGGGACCAGCCCCAGCATTTT. Its translation is CASRRPPGESGDQPQHF. Where the CDR3 stops, the reference TRBV28 and TRBJ1-5 genes take over; the full variable domain is DVKVTQSSRYLVKRTGEKVFLECVQDMDHENMFWYRQDPGLGLRLIYFSYDVKMKEKGDIPEGYSVSREKKERFSLILESASTNQTSMYLCASRRPPGESGDQPQHFGDGTRLSIL.